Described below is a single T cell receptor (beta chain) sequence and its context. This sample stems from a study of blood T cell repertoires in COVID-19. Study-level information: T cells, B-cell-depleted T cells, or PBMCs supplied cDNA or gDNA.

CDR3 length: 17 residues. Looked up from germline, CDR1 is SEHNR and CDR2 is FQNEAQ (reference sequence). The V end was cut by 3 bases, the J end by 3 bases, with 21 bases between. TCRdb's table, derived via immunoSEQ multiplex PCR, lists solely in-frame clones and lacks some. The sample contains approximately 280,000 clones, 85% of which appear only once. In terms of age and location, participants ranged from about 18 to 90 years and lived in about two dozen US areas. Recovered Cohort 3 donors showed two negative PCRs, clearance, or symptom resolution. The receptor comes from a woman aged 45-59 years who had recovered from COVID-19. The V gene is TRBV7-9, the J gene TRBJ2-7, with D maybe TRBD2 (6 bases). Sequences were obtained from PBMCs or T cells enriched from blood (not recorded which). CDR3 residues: CASSLGLALLQNYEQYF. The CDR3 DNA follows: TGTGCCAGCAGCTTGGGTCTAGCGCTCCTCCAGAACTACGAGCAGTACTTC.